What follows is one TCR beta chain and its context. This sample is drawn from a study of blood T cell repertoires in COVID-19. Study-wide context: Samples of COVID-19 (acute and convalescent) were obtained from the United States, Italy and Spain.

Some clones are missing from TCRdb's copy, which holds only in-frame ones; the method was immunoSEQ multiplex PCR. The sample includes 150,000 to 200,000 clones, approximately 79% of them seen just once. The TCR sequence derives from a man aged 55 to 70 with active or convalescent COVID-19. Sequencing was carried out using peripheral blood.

CDR3 in amino acids: CASSPYLQGELFF. For the CDR3, the DNA is TGTGCCAGCAGCCCCTATCTACAGGGGGAGCTGTTTTTT. J is TRBJ2-2 and V is TRBV11-1; D not certain. Deletions cut 5 bases from V and 8 bases from J, with 12 bases between. The CDR3 loop spans 13 amino acids. Germline V lookup: CDR1 SGHAT, CDR2 FQDESV (reference sequence).